This T cell receptor beta chain originates from a study of T-cell memory formation after mild COVID-19. Study-level points and caveats: The study found balanced CD4/CD8 in clones contracting day 15 to 85 and a CD4+ lean in later expanders. Among CD4+ contracting clones, most were CM and EM, and CD8+ ones EMRA.

V lost 8 bases to trimming and J lost 8 bases, with 10 bases between them. The CDR3 has 11 residues. Germline loops: CDR1 MNHEY, CDR2 SVGEGT. This clonotype was found a few times. Its target is unknown. TCRdb used MiXCR to reprocess the 5' RACE reads, holding one entry per CDR3 protein. The table lists hundreds of thousands of distinct CDR3 sequences, roughly 21% of them singletons, with around 12% in the top ten. The V gene is TRBV6-2 or TRBV6-3, the J gene TRBJ2-1, with D unclear. This receptor was taken from an adult woman who had mild COVID-19 (a few samples of this study predate the infection). Cell type and time point are not known. The material sequenced was PBMCs or a T cell subset sorted from them (not recorded which). The CDR3 sequence is CASSGLYEQFF. The CDR3 nucleotides read TGTGCCAGCTCTGGATTGTATGAGCAGTTCTTC.